This T cell receptor (beta chain) was profiled in a study of T-cell reconstitution after alpha-beta-depleted transplantation in children. This CDR3 is 16 amino acids long. The V and J ends lost 6 bases and 2 bases respectively, with 17 bases between them. Germline V lookup: CDR1 MNHNS, CDR2 SASEGT. Preparation of the TCRbeta library was carried out with unique molecular identifiers. From the PCR reads, TCRdb called clonotypes with MiXCR, one entry per CDR3 protein. The repertoire includes around 500,000 distinct CDR3 sequences, roughly 24% of them detected once, and over 12% sits in the top ten. The study's findings and limits: Elevated TCRbeta diversity at day 60 was traced, in some patients, to surviving recipient T cells and thymic progenitors. Among T cells one year after transplant, newly produced cells accounted for most counts and diversity. Approximately two months post-transplant, alpha-beta T cells reportedly originated from several hundred expanded graft clones.

A few counts support this clonotype. Its antigen is as yet unknown. The sequence was collected from a boy under three years old who had a stem cell transplant for acute myeloid leukemia, so the T cells may come from the graft donor. The J gene is TRBJ1-5, the V gene TRBV6-1; tentatively, D is TRBD1 (6 bases). The starting material was PBMCs, mostly from graft donor cells, obtained 360 days after TCRalphabeta/CD19-depleted stem cell transplant. CDR3 amino acids: CASSRGGGVGNQPQHF. The CDR3 nucleotides read TGTGCCAGCAGCCGCGGAGGGGGAGTAGGCAATCAGCCCCAGCATTTT.